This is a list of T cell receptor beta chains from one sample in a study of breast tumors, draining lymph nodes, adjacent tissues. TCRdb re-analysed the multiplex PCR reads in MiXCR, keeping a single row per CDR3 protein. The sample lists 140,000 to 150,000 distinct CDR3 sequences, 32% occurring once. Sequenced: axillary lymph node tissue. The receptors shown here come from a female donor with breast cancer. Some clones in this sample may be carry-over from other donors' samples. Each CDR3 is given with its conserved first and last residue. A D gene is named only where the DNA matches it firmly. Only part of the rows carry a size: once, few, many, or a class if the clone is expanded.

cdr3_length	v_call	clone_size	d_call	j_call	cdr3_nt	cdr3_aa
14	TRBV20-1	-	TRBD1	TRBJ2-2	TGCAGTGCTAGAGACGGAGACAGGGCCGGGGAGCTGTTTTTT	CSARDGDRAGELFF
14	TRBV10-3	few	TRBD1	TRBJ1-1	TGTGCCATCAGCCACGACAGGGGGAACACTGAAGCTTTCTTT	CAISHDRGNTEAFF
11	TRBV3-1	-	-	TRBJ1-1	TGTGCCAGCAGCCGACTGCACGAAGCTTTCTTT	CASSRLHEAFF
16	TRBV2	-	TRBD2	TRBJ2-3	TGTGCCAGCAGTGCGCTGACTAGCGGGAGCACAGATACGCAGTATTTT	CASSALTSGSTDTQYF
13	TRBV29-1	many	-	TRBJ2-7	TGCAGCGTTGGCGAAGACACCAACTACGAGCAGTACTTC	CSVGEDTNYEQYF
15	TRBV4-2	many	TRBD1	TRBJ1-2	TGTGCCAGCAGCCCCCGACAAGGGGGCAGCTATGGCTACACCTTC	CASSPRQGGSYGYTF
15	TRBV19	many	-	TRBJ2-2	TGTGCCAGTCTACCGGGGGGCCTCGCCACCGGGGAGCTGTTTTTT	CASLPGGLATGELFF
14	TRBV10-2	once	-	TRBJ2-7	TGCGCCAGCAGAGAAGCGCTTCGGCCTTACGAGCAGTACTTC	CASREALRPYEQYF
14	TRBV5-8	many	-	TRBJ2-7	TGTGCCAGCAGAAGCCCGGCAGACTCACACGAGCAGTACTTC	CASRSPADSHEQYF
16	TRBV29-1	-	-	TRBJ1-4	TGCAGCGTTGGCTCACTTAGAGACAGGAGTAATGAAAAACTGTTTTTT	CSVGSLRDRSNEKLFF
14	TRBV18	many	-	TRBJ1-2	TGTGCCAGCTCACCGGACGACGCGGCGATCCACTACACCTTC	CASSPDDAAIHYTF
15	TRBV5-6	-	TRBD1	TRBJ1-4	TGTGCCAGCAGCTCGTTGACAGGGGCGGGCGAAAAACTGTTTTTT	CASSSLTGAGEKLFF
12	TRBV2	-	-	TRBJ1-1	TGTGCCAGCAAGAGTATGAGCACTGAAGCTTTCTTT	CASKSMSTEAFF
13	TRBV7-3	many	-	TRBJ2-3	TGTGCCAGCGGCGCGGGTGGCACAGATACGCAGTATTTT	CASGAGGTDTQYF
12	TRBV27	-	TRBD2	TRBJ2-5	TGTGCCAGTGGACTAGCTGTGGAGACCCAGTACTTC	CASGLAVETQYF
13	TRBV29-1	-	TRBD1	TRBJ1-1	TGCAGCGTTGGGGGACAGGGTCGATCTGAAGCTTTCTTT	CSVGGQGRSEAFF
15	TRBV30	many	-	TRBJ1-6	TGTGCCTGGAGTGGGGGCCGCTCCTATAATTCACCCCTCCACTTT	CAWSGGRSYNSPLHF
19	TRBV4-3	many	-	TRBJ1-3	TGCGCCAGCAGCCATCACCCTGTTCGGGGCAGCTCCTCTGGAAACACCATATATTTT	CASSHHPVRGSSSGNTIYF
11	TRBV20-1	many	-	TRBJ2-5	TGCAGTGCAACTAGGGCGGAGACCCAGTACTTC	CSATRAETQYF
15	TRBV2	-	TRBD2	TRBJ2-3	TGTGCCAGCAGTGATGGGGGAGGGGGCACAGATACGCAGTATTTT	CASSDGGGGTDTQYF
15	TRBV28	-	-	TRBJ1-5	TGTGCCAGCAGGTTATGGGGTACGGGGAATCAGCCCCAGCATTTT	CASRLWGTGNQPQHF
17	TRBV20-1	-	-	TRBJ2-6	TGCAGTGCTAGCCTGAGCGACGGTCTCTCTGGGGCCAACGTCCTGACTTTC	CSASLSDGLSGANVLTF
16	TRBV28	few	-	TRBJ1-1	TGTGCCAGCAGTTCGGCGGTAGTCTCGGGGAACACTGAAGCTTTCTTT	CASSSAVVSGNTEAFF
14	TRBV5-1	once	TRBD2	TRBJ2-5	TGCGCCAGCAGCTGTAGCGGGGTCAGAGAGACCCAGTACTTC	CASSCSGVRETQYF
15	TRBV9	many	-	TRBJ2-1	TGTGCCAGCAGCGTAGGACCTGCCCCCTACAATGAGCAGTTCTTC	CASSVGPAPYNEQFF
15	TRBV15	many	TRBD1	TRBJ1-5	TGTGCCACCAGCGGGCAGGGGGATTACAATCAGCCCCAGCATTTT	CATSGQGDYNQPQHF
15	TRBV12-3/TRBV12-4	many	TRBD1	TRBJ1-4	TGTGCCAGCAGTCCCGACAGGGGGACTAATGAAAAACTGTTTTTT	CASSPDRGTNEKLFF
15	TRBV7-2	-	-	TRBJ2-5	TGTGCCAGCAGCTTAGCGAGCGGGTCATCAGAGACCCAGTACTTC	CASSLASGSSETQYF
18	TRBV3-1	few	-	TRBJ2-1	TGTGCCAGCAGCCAAGATCTCTACCAACTATTAGCCTACAATGAGCAGTTCTTC	CASSQDLYQLLAYNEQFF
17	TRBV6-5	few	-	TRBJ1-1	TGTGCCAGCAGTTACTCGATGTCGGGGGCTGAGAACACTGAAGCTTTCTTT	CASSYSMSGAENTEAFF
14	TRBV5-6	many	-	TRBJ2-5	TGTGCCAGCAGCTATTCAAATCACCTCGAGACCCAGTACTTC	CASSYSNHLETQYF
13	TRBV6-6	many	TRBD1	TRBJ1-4	TGTGCCAGCAGTAACAGGGGAAATGAAAAACTGTTTTTT	CASSNRGNEKLFF
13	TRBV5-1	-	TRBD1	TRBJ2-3	TGCGCCAGCAGCTGGGGACAGGGCGATGAGCAGTATTTT	CASSWGQGDEQYF
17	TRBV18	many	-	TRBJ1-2	TGTGCCAGCTCACCTCAGAGGGGGGACTTAGCTAACTATGGCTACACCTTC	CASSPQRGDLANYGYTF
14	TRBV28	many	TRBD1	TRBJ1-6	TGTGCCAGCAGTTTGACAGGGGTCAATTCACCCCTCCACTTT	CASSLTGVNSPLHF
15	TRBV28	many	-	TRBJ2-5	TGTGCCAGCAGTTTACGGGGATTCGGTGCGGAGACCCAGTACTTC	CASSLRGFGAETQYF
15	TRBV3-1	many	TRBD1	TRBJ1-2	TGTGCCAGCAGCCCACCGGGACAGGATAACTATGGCTACACCTTC	CASSPPGQDNYGYTF
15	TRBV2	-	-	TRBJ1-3	TGTGCCAGCAGTGATGTAGCGGCACCTGGAAACACCATATATTTT	CASSDVAAPGNTIYF
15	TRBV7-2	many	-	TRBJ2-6	TGTGCCAGCAGCCAGGGTAGCTCTGGGGCCAACGTCCTGACTTTC	CASSQGSSGANVLTF
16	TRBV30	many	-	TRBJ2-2	TGTGCCTGGAGTGTAAAAGGACAGTATCGTGGCGGGGAGCTGTTTTTT	CAWSVKGQYRGGELFF
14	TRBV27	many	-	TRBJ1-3	TGTGCCAGCAGTTTGTCGGTTGCTGGAAACACCATATATTTT	CASSLSVAGNTIYF
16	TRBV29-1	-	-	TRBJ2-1	TGCAGCGCCAGCAGCTATACTCGGGGCGAGTCGAATGAGCAGTTCTTC	CSASSYTRGESNEQFF
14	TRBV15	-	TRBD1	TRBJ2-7	TGTGCCACCCAATCCGGGACAGGGGCTTACGAGCAGTACTTC	CATQSGTGAYEQYF
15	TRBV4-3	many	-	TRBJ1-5	TGCGCCAGCAGCCAAGTGGAAGGGGCGGATCAGCCCCAGCATTTT	CASSQVEGADQPQHF
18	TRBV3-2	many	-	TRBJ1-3	TGTGCCAGCAGCCATGTCGTCCCGGGGGTCGACTCTGGAAACACCATATATTTT	CASSHVVPGVDSGNTIYF
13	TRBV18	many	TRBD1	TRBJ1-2	TGTGCCAGCAGCCCGGGGACAGGATATGGCTACACCTTC	CASSPGTGYGYTF